This is a list of T cell receptor beta chains from one sample in a study of blood T cell dynamics during melanoma immunotherapy. Sequenced by immunoSEQ multiplex PCR; TCRdb stores in-frame clones only, minus some. The sample contains roughly 22,000 clones, 87% of which appear only once. Source: blood, taken from a patient treated with checkpoint blockade. All receptors derive from a human donor with melanoma. The CDR3 runs from the conserved cysteine through the conserved F or W. The D gene is left open where the match is weak. Only part of the rows carry a size: once, few, many, or a class if the clone is expanded.

abundance | j_gene | d_gene | v_gene | CDR3nt | CDR3aa
. | TRBJ1-5 | . | TRBV7-6 | TGTGCCAGCAGCCCCAGCGCAGGGAACGGCAATCAGCCCCAGCATTTT | CASSPSAGNGNQPQHF
. | TRBJ2-2 | . | TRBV4-2 | TGTGCCAGCAGCCAAGAAGCTCGCACCGGGGAGCTGTTTTTT | CASSQEARTGELFF
. | TRBJ2-1 | TRBD2 | TRBV27 | TGTGCCAGCAGCTTGGGACTAGCGGCAGTAAGTGAGCAGTTCTTC | CASSLGLAAVSEQFF
. | TRBJ1-1 | TRBD1 | TRBV28 | TGTGCCAGCAGTATCCGACAGGGGCTGGGGAACACTGAAGCTTTCTTT | CASSIRQGLGNTEAFF
. | TRBJ2-1 | TRBD1 | TRBV6-5 | TGTGCCAGCAGTGGGGACAGGGGGTATCCGAATGAGCAGTTCTTC | CASSGDRGYPNEQFF
. | TRBJ2-4 | TRBD2 | TRBV19 | TGTGCCAGTAGTCCGGGACTAGTGTTAGCCAAAAACATTCAGTACTTC | CASSPGLVLAKNIQYF
. | TRBJ2-7 | . | TRBV29-1 | TGCAGCGTTGGTGGGACGGGGGACGAGCAGTACTTC | CSVGGTGDEQYF
. | TRBJ1-5 | . | TRBV19 | TGTGCCAGTAGTATTGGTAGAGGGGGTAACAATCAGCCCCAGCATTTT | CASSIGRGGNNQPQHF
. | TRBJ2-7 | . | TRBV5-1 | TGCGCCAGCAGCTTAACGGGGATCTACGAGCAGTACTTC | CASSLTGIYEQYF
. | TRBJ1-3 | . | TRBV6-1 | TGTGCCAGCAGCGATACGTGGAGGGCTGGAAACACCATATATTTT | CASSDTWRAGNTIYF
. | TRBJ2-1 | TRBD1 | TRBV9 | TGTGCCAGCAGCGTACTTGGGACAGGGGTTGAGCAGTTCTTC | CASSVLGTGVEQFF
. | TRBJ2-5 | TRBD1 | TRBV27 | TGTGCCAGCAGTTTATACACAGGGGGCGCTAGAGAGACCCAGTACTTC | CASSLYTGGARETQYF
. | TRBJ1-1 | . | TRBV27 | TGTGCCAGCAGTTTGGACAGACTTTCAGGGTCAGAAGCTTTCTTT | CASSLDRLSGSEAFF
. | TRBJ1-4 | TRBD1 | TRBV5-1 | TGCGCCAGCAGCTTGGAGACAGGGGGGGAAAAACTGTTTTTT | CASSLETGGEKLFF
few | TRBJ2-7 | . | TRBV2 | TGTGCCAGCAGATACACCTCGGACGAGTACTTC | CASRYTSDEYF
. | TRBJ2-5 | TRBD2 | TRBV9 | TGTGCCAGCAGCGTAAACCCTCGGACTAGCGGGAGCTCACAAGAGACCCAGTACTTC | CASSVNPRTSGSSQETQYF
. | TRBJ2-3 | TRBD2 | TRBV11-2 | TGTGCCAGCAGCAGGACTAGCGGCCTCACAGATACGCAGTATTTT | CASSRTSGLTDTQYF
. | TRBJ1-5 | . | TRBV6-5 | TGTGCCAGCAGTTACGGAGGAGTGGGTCAGCCCCAGCATTTT | CASSYGGVGQPQHF
few | TRBJ1-4 | . | TRBV9 | TGTGCCAGCAGCGACTACCGAGCAACTAATGAAAAACTGTTTTTT | CASSDYRATNEKLFF
few | TRBJ2-2 | . | TRBV10-3 | TGTGCCATCAGTGGAGCTAGACTAACCGGGGAGCTGTTTTTT | CAISGARLTGELFF
. | TRBJ2-5 | TRBD1 | TRBV9 | TGTGCCAGCAGCCCAGGACAGGGGGCGGGACGGGCGTTGAAGACCCAGTACTTC | CASSPGQGAGRALKTQYF
. | TRBJ1-2 | . | TRBV29-1 | TGCAGCGTTCCGTCGGGCGGGGGCTATGGCTACACCTTC | CSVPSGGGYGYTF
once | TRBJ2-7 | . | TRBV7-7 | TGTGCCAGCAGCTTATGGAGGGAGGTCAACCATCCACCACACCATTACGAGCAGTACTTC | CASSLWREVNHPPHHYEQYF
. | TRBJ2-2 | . | TRBV28 | TGTGCCAGCAGCTTCAGGAAACCCGGGGAGCTGTTTTTT | CASSFRKPGELFF
. | TRBJ1-4 | TRBD1 | TRBV9 | TGTGCCAGCAGCGTAGGGGACAGGGAGAATGAAAAACTGTTTTTT | CASSVGDRENEKLFF
. | TRBJ2-7 | TRBD1 | TRBV29-1 | TGCAGCGTTGTCCCGGGACAGGCTTACGAGCAGTACTTC | CSVVPGQAYEQYF
. | TRBJ2-1 | TRBD1 | TRBV10-3 | TGTGCCATCAGTAAGGGACAGCCCCTTGGCAATGAGCAGTTCTTC | CAISKGQPLGNEQFF
. | TRBJ1-1 | . | TRBV29-1 | TGCAGCAGTGGGCCCGGGTGGGGGATGAACACTGAAGCTTTCTTT | CSSGPGWGMNTEAFF
. | TRBJ2-1 | . | TRBV6-6 | TGTGCCAGCAGTTACACTTTAAGAGACAATGAGCAGTTCTTC | CASSYTLRDNEQFF
. | TRBJ2-2 | TRBD2 | TRBV28 | TGTGCCAGCAGTTTCCCACTAGCGGGAGGGCCCTCCGACACCGGGGAGCTGTTTTTT | CASSFPLAGGPSDTGELFF